This T cell receptor beta chain was obtained from a study of cytomegalovirus exposure and HLA in healthy donors. This PCR relied on a set of 60 Vbeta primers and 13 Jbeta primers. Assay: immunoSEQ multiplex PCR; the TCRdb copy retains only in-frame clones and omits some. The repertoire holds about 180,000 clones, with 77% as singletons. The CDR3 has 15 residues. From germline, CDR1 is SGDLS and CDR2 YYNGEE. Trimming took 4 bases from V and 6 from J; bases not matched to a gene: 8. This chain connects TRBV9 to TRBJ2-2; 8 positions match TRBD2. The TCR originated in a young man in good health and CMV-seronegative. Sequencing was done on a sample of PBMCs. The CDR3 sequence: CASSSRTSPAGELFF. The DNA for the CDR3 is TGTGCCAGCAGCTCCCGGACTAGCCCGGCCGGGGAGCTGTTTTTT.